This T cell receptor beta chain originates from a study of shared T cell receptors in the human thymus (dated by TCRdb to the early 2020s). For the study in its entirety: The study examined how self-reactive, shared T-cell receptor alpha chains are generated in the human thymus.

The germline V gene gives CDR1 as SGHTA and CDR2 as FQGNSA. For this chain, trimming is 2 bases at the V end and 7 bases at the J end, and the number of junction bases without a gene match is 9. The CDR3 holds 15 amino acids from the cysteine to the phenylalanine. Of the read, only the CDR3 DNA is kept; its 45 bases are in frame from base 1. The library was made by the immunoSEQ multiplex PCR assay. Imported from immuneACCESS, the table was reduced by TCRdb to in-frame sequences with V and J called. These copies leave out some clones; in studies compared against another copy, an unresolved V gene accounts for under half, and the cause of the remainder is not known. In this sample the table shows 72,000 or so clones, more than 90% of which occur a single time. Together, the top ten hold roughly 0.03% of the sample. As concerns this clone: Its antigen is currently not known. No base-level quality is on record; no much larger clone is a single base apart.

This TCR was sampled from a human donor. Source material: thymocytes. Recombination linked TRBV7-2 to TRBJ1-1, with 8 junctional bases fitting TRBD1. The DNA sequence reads TGTGCCAGCAGCTTAAGGACAGGGAGGTACATTGAAGCTTTCTTT. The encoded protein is CASSLRTGRYIEAFF.